This T cell receptor (beta chain) was captured in a study of CXCR3-negative and CXCR3-positive naive CD8 T cells. The wider study: Each library held about 1.5 +/- 0.3 million TRB reads, around 150 million in total. Notes on the study in general: TRB CDR3s were more hydrophobic in CXCR3-positive than in CXCR3-negative naive cells. Whereas memory cells differed, naive CXCR3-negative and CXCR3-positive cells shared similar TRBV-TRBJ usage. High diversity, comparable across both naive subsets, contrasted with much lower diversity in memory CD8+ cells.

The method, 5' RACE with UMI labels, was used to prepare the TRB cDNA libraries. TCRdb reprocessed the 5' RACE reads and reports one entry per CDR3 protein, with no DNA. The sample yields 84,000 or so distinct CDR3 sequences, of which the top ten take up about 0.62%. CDR1 SNHLY and CDR2 FYNNEI come from the germline V gene. The CDR3 has 14 amino acids. Of note for this clonotype: Its antigen is unknown.

The clonotype originates from a human donor in good health. Some clones in this sample may be carry-over from other donors' samples. V gene TRBV2 combines with J gene TRBJ2-2. The sample consisted of naive CXCR3+ CD8+ T cells from blood. Described subset: CD45RO-CCR7+CD27+CD95- naive CD8+ T cells expressing CXCR3 (TNR3+). CDR3 residues: CASRTLRNTGELFF.